A selection of T cell receptor beta chains follows, all from one sample in a study of cytotoxic CD8 clonotypes in ibrutinib-treated CLL. Profiled with immunoSEQ multiplex PCR; TCRdb holds only in-frame clones, not every one. The sample shows about 50,000 clones, roughly three fifths of them seen only once. This sample comprised PBMCs, obtained after 24 months of ibrutinib treatment. The receptors originated from a human donor with chronic lymphocytic leukemia. Each CDR3 is given with its conserved first and last residue. A D gene is named only where the DNA matches it firmly. Rows may omit the clone size; those that give it use once, few, many or a size class.

>TRBV2|TRBJ2-7|.|.
TGTGCCAGCAGCCTTGCCAGACCGGGCGAGCAGTACTTC
CASSLARPGEQYF
>TRBV11-2|TRBJ2-7|TRBD1|.
TGTGCCAGCAGCCTAAATCAGGCGGGCAGGGGGCGCTTGGAATACGAGCAGTACTTC
CASSLNQAGRGRLEYEQYF
>TRBV18|TRBJ1-3|TRBD1|.
TGTGCCAGCTCACCACCGCGGCAGGGGGAAAACACCATATATTTT
CASSPPRQGENTIYF
>TRBV5-5|TRBJ2-2|.|.
TGTGCCAGCAGCTTCGGAATTAGAACTAGCCTTCTCACCGGGGAGCTGTTTTTT
CASSFGIRTSLLTGELFF
>TRBV27|TRBJ1-1|.|.
TGTGCCAGCAGTTCAAAGATTGGGGAATTCAATTGGGAAGCTTTCTTT
CASSSKIGEFNWEAFF
>TRBV29-1|TRBJ1-2|TRBD1|.
TGCAGCGCCGCCGGGACAGAAAAATATGGCTACACCTTC
CSAAGTEKYGYTF
>TRBV5-1|TRBJ2-2|TRBD1|few
TGCGCCAGCAGCTTGGCGGACAGGGAATATGGGGAGCTGTTTTTT
CASSLADREYGELFF
>TRBV19|TRBJ1-6|.|.
TGTGCCAGTAGTATAAATACGGCTTCACCCCTCCACTTT
CASSINTASPLHF
>TRBV6-5|TRBJ2-1|.|.
TGTGCCAGCAGTTATGGTTCAAGCGGATTATTAAATGAGCAGTTCTTC
CASSYGSSGLLNEQFF
>TRBV27|TRBJ1-1|.|few
TGTGCCAGCACCCCCTTCGGGGGGGGAACTGAAGCTTTCTTT
CASTPFGGGTEAFF
>TRBV7-9|TRBJ2-7|TRBD1|few
TGTGCCAGCGGGAAGGGACAGGGCTTCTACGAGCAGTACTTC
CASGKGQGFYEQYF
>TRBV10-3|TRBJ2-5|TRBD2|.
TGTGCCATCAGAGAGCGGGGGACCTACCAAGAGACCCAGTACTTC
CAIRERGTYQETQYF
>TRBV10-2|TRBJ2-1|.|.
TGCGCCAGCAGTCCGACAGAGACAACCGTTCGGTTCTTC
CASSPTETTVRFF
>TRBV5-6|TRBJ2-7|TRBD2|.
TGTGCCAGCAGTCCCGGACTAGGCTCGTACGAGCAGTACTTC
CASSPGLGSYEQYF
>TRBV5-1|TRBJ2-3|TRBD2|many
TGCGCCAGCAGCGCCGGGACTAGTGGAGATACGCAGTATTTT
CASSAGTSGDTQYF
>TRBV4-1|TRBJ2-5|TRBD1|.
TGCGCCAGCAGCCAAGTATCGGGGACAGGCCGAGAGACCCAGTACTTC
CASSQVSGTGRETQYF
>TRBV4-2|TRBJ1-1|.|.
TGTGCCAGCAGCTCCCTGGGGGCGTCCAACACTGAAGCTTTCTTT
CASSSLGASNTEAFF
>TRBV6-5|TRBJ1-1|.|.
TGTGCCAGCAGTTACACGGCGAACACTGAAGCTTTCTTT
CASSYTANTEAFF
>TRBV2|TRBJ1-1|.|.
TGTGCCAGCATTGAGGGAGGGAACACTGAAGCTTTCTTT
CASIEGGNTEAFF
>TRBV5-6|TRBJ2-2|TRBD2|.
TGTGCCAGCAGCTTGGCCGCCCTAGCGGGGGGGCCGAACACCGGGGAGCTGTTTTTT
CASSLAALAGGPNTGELFF
>TRBV2|TRBJ2-7|.|.
TGTGCCAGCAGTCCTGGACCGACAAAGCAGTACTTC
CASSPGPTKQYF
>TRBV29-1|TRBJ2-1|TRBD1|.
TGCAGCGTGGGACAGGGGGAGCAGTTCTTC
CSVGQGEQFF
>TRBV5-4|TRBJ1-1|TRBD1|.
TGTGCCAGCAGCGTTCAGGGACAGCTAGTGAACACTGAAGCTTTCTTT
CASSVQGQLVNTEAFF
>TRBV5-4|TRBJ2-1|TRBD1|few
TGTGCCAGCAGCTTGCCAGGGGGCAATGAGCAGTTCTTC
CASSLPGGNEQFF
>TRBV6-5|TRBJ1-5|.|.
TGTGCCAGCAGTACCGACAGCCTTAATCAGCCCCAGCATTTT
CASSTDSLNQPQHF
>TRBV7-9|TRBJ1-2|.|.
TGTGCCAGCAGCTCCTACCCGACAGAGAGCCATGGCTACACCTTC
CASSSYPTESHGYTF
>TRBV7-8|TRBJ2-7|TRBD1|.
TGTGCCAGCAGCTACACAGGGGATCGGGAGCAGTACTTC
CASSYTGDREQYF
>TRBV25-1|TRBJ2-3|TRBD2|.
TGTGCCAGCAGTTCACTAGCGGGGGACCCCGATACGCAGTATTTT
CASSSLAGDPDTQYF